This is a list of T cell receptor beta chains from one sample in a study of blood T cells in healthy people across ages. MiXCR, applied by TCRdb to the 5' RACE reads, yields one record per CDR3 protein. Here the sample spans hundreds of thousands of distinct CDR3 sequences, roughly 25% being singletons. The data were also submitted as part of a second study, on T cells of mothers and their children.

Specimen: blood. Every receptor here comes from a boy between 5 and 17 years old in good health. CDR3s include the opening cysteine and the closing phenylalanine or tryptophan. A D gene is named only where the DNA matches it firmly. The listing skips clone size in some rows; elsewhere it reads once, few, many or a size class.

abundance	d_gene	v_gene	j_gene	CDR3nt	CDR3aa
few	TRBD1	TRBV7-9	TRBJ2-3	TGTGCCAGCAGCCAGAACAGGGGGGACGAATATACGCAGTATTTT	CASSQNRGDEYTQYF
-	-	TRBV24-1	TRBJ1-2	TGTGCCACCAGTGATCCAAAGGGCTATGGCTACACCTTC	CATSDPKGYGYTF
-	-	TRBV6-5	TRBJ1-2	TGTGCCAGCAGTTACTCGGCGACAGGATTAAACTATGGCTACACCTTC	CASSYSATGLNYGYTF
-	-	TRBV6-6	TRBJ2-2	TGTGCCAGCAGTTATAAGGGGGAAGCTCGGGAGCTGTTTTTT	CASSYKGEARELFF
once	-	TRBV20-1	TRBJ1-2	TGCAGTGCTAGAGATCTGGGGGAGACGGGCTATGGCTACACCTTC	CSARDLGETGYGYTF
-	-	TRBV29-1	TRBJ1-5	TGCAGCGTTGCGAGGGGAGCGAATCAGCCCCAGCATTTT	CSVARGANQPQHF
-	-	TRBV6-8	TRBJ2-5	TGTGCCGGTGAGGACAGAGACAAAGAGACCCAGTACTTC	CAGEDRDKETQYF
few	TRBD1	TRBV7-9	TRBJ1-2	TGTGCCAGCAGCGAAAGAGCAGGGGGTAAGGACTATGGCTACACCTTC	CASSERAGGKDYGYTF
-	-	TRBV20-1	TRBJ2-5	TGCAGTGTTGAGGGAAGAGAGGACGGGACCCAGTACTTC	CSVEGREDGTQYF
few	-	TRBV24-1	TRBJ1-2	TGTGCCACCAGTGATTTCGGGGACGGCTACACCTTC	CATSDFGDGYTF
-	-	TRBV12-3/TRBV12-4	TRBJ1-5	TGTGCCAGCAGTTTCAGGGCAGGGAAACAGCCCCAGCATTTT	CASSFRAGKQPQHF
few	TRBD1	TRBV27	TRBJ2-1	TGTGCCAGCAGTTTATTGGGACAGGGGCCCAATGAGCAGTTCTTC	CASSLLGQGPNEQFF
few	-	TRBV20-1	TRBJ2-7	TGCAGTGCTAGCCAGGGGGCCGGTAGCGGGAGAGGTTACGAGCAGTACTTC	CSASQGAGSGRGYEQYF
-	-	TRBV19	TRBJ2-5	TGTGCCAGTAGTATAGCGGGACGGCCCCAAGAGACCCAGTACTTC	CASSIAGRPQETQYF
many	TRBD1	TRBV29-1	TRBJ2-5	TGCAGCGGGACAGGGGGCATGCAAGAGACCCAGTACTTC	CSGTGGMQETQYF